Listed below are T cell receptor beta chains from one sample, sequenced in a study of T cells in localized non-small cell lung cancer. Produced via immunoSEQ multiplex PCR; TCRdb's table is partial and in-frame only. The table lists approximately 3,000 clones, around 30% of them singletons. The sequencing here drew on normal lung tissue next to the tumor, taken before any cancer treatment. The receptor source for this set is a female donor over 55 with stage I squamous cell lung carcinoma. Both conserved end residues are trimmed from each CDR3. The order of the fields is V gene, J gene, CDR3 protein.

>TRBV5-1|TRBJ2-7
ASSLTGQGYEQY
>TRBV9|TRBJ2-1
ASLAPAGAGCNEQF
>TRBV19|TRBJ1-2
AIHSWDRAPYGYT
>TRBV6-8|TRBJ1-2
AISGEGAIFGYT
>TRBV5-1|TRBJ2-7
ASSSLPGASSYEQY
>TRBV19|TRBJ2-3
ASSMGQGTDTQY
>TRBV11-3|TRBJ2-1
ASSLVGVDNEQF
>TRBV6-8|TRBJ2-3
ASSPLGDTQY
>TRBV6-8|TRBJ1-6
ASRPDRGSSPLH
>TRBV18|TRBJ2-2
ASAWDRGAGELF
>TRBV11-3|TRBJ1-2
ASSLWQGPNYGYT
>TRBV11-3|TRBJ2-1
ASSPSGDRINEQF
>TRBV19|TRBJ2-2
ASSPGGGSGELF
>TRBV11-3|TRBJ1-1
ASNPGWENTEAF
>TRBV11-3|TRBJ2-5
ASSLARSGLAGVQETQY
>TRBV15|TRBJ2-1
ATSGPGLARNEQF
>TRBV10-3|TRBJ1-5
AISEGRGTLMNQPQH
>TRBV6-8|TRBJ1-5
ASRPNREESNQPQH
>TRBV8-2|TRBJ2-7
ASSSKQGISYEQY
>TRBV18|TRBJ2-1
ASSLSQNSYNEQF
>TRBV9|TRBJ1-5
ASSEARGSNQPQH
>TRBV28|TRBJ2-7
ASLTTARGEQY
>TRBV19|TRBJ2-3
GSGRGDTDTQY
>TRBV30|TRBJ1-1
AWSPPGRRLGTEAF
>TRBV28|TRBJ1-2
ASWVGQGDGYT
>TRBV11-3|TRBJ2-1
ASIRDRSYNEQF
>TRBV11-3|TRBJ2-7
ASSFFGGKYEQY
>TRBV6-8|TRBJ1-4
ATFQGRGLDEKLF
>TRBV2|TRBJ1-1
ASSIDRGGTEAF
>TRBV2|TRBJ2-7
ASSSRGTGLPIAYEQY
>TRBV28|TRBJ1-5
ASTSPQGPGQPQH
>TRBV29-1|TRBJ2-7
SDGSDSSSYEQY
>TRBV28|TRBJ1-4
ASSQGGATNEKLF
>TRBV10-1|TRBJ2-2
ASSENRDSYTGELF